The 27 T cell receptor beta chains given below trace back to one sample, sequenced in a study of blood T cells in healthy people across ages. The authors ran a second PCR of about 6 to 11 cycles using a sample-barcoded 5' primer and a J-beta primer mix. One entry per CDR3 protein, called by TCRdb with MiXCR from the 5' RACE reads. The table shows about 580,000 distinct CDR3 sequences, with around half occurring only once. Sequenced material: blood. The receptors come from a man of 80 years or more in good health.

This chain connects TRBV7-2 to TRBJ1-5, with 9 nucleotides matching TRBD1. Trimming took 5 bases from V and 5 from J; bases not matched to a gene: 7. Germline CDR1 reads SGHTA; CDR2 reads FQGNSA. The CDR3 runs 15 residues. The CDR3: CASSPRQGGDQPQHF. The CDR3 DNA reads as TGTGCCAGCAGCCCCCGACAGGGGGGGGATCAGCCCCAGCATTTT.

V and J are TRBV10-3 and TRBJ2-1; 8 nucleotides agree with TRBD1. The CDR3 loop spans 15 amino acids. The junction had 7 bases not matched to a gene; V was cut back by 3 bases and J by 6 bases. CDR1 and CDR2 from the germline V gene are ENHRY and SYGVKD. This CDR3 is CAISDWTGSGNEQFF. The CDR3 nucleotides are TGTGCCATCAGTGATTGGACAGGGTCGGGCAATGAGCAGTTCTTC.

This clonotype has only one observation. The chain combines TRBV12-3 or TRBV12-4 with TRBJ2-3, with no clear D. Trimming pared 6 bases from V and 4 bases from J, leaving 17 bases between. The CDR3 extends over 15 amino acids. The CDR3 spells CASRPSSGGADTQYF. Written as DNA, the CDR3 is TGTGCCAGCAGACCCAGTTCCGGCGGAGCAGATACGCAGTATTTT.

V usage is TRBV5-1 and J usage is TRBJ2-7, with TRBD1 matching over 10 bases. The J call is in doubt because the DNA end fits TRBJ2-5 better. The CDR3 extends over 15 amino acids. Germline V gives CDR1 SGHRS, CDR2 YFSETQ. DNA of the CDR3: TGCGCCAGCAGCTATGGGACAGGGGTGTCAGAGACCCAGTACTTC. This codes for CASSYGTGVSETQYF.

This sequence joins TRBV5-1 and TRBJ2-5, with 7 bases identical to TRBD1. V lost 4 bases, J lost 4 bases, and 10 bases stayed unmatched. The CDR3 loop spans 15 amino acids. The germline V gene encodes CDR1 SGHRS and CDR2 YFSETQ. In DNA, the CDR3 is TGCGCCAGCAGCACCCGAACAGGGGTGGGAGAGACCCAGTACTTC. Translation gives CASSTRTGVGETQYF.

This clonotype was seen at least ten times. This chain links TRBV4-3 with TRBJ2-7; D possibly corresponds to TRBD1 (5 bases). The germline V and J ends were trimmed by 0 bases and 1 base, with 7 bases remaining between them. Germline V gene sequence: CDR1 LGHNA, CDR2 YSLEER. The CDR3 runs 14 residues. The CDR3 nucleotides are TGCGCCAGCAGCCAAGACCGGACATCCTACGAGCAGTACTTC. Translating it yields CASSQDRTSYEQYF.

The chain employs TRBV6-1 and TRBJ2-7; D may be TRBD1 or TRBD2 (5 bases each). CDR3 size: 15 residues. Per germline, CDR1 MNHNS and CDR2 SASEGT. V was trimmed by 6 bases and J by 1 base, leaving 16 bases between them. CDR3 nucleotides: TGTGCCAGCAGCCCATTGGGGACGACTTCCTACGAGCAGTACTTC. This sequence encodes CASSPLGTTSYEQYF.

The chain employs TRBV18 and TRBJ2-1; D gene unclear. The ends were cut back, 3 bases at V and 8 bases at J, with 8 bases in the middle. Germline V gives CDR1 KGHSH, CDR2 LQKENI. CDR3 length: 12 residues. The CDR3 here is CASSPLFDEQFF. Written as DNA, the CDR3 is TGTGCCAGCTCACCTTTATTCGATGAGCAGTTCTTC. Based on the CDR3 plus reference TRBV18 and TRBJ2-1, the full variable domain is NAGVMQNPRHLVRRRGQEARLRCSPMKGHSHVYWYRQLPEEGLKFMVYLQKENIIDESGMPKERFSAEFPKEGPSILRIQQVVRGDSAAYFCASSPLFDEQFFGPGTRLTVL.

In its sample, this clonotype was seen a few times. The gene calls are TRBV20-1 and TRBJ1-2, with TRBD1 matching over 7 bases. The CDR3 sequence is 13 residues long. The J segment lost 0 bases and the V segment lost 3 bases, leaving 1 base of the junction unmatched. Germline V lookup: CDR1 DFQATT, CDR2 SNEGSKA (reference sequence). CDR3 bases: TGCAGTGCTAGCGGGACAGCTAACTATGGCTACACCTTC. Amino acids: CSASGTANYGYTF.

This clonotype appeared a few times. The V gene is TRBV4-3, the J gene TRBJ2-1, with 8 bases matching TRBD2. With 0 bases clipped from V and 8 bases from J, the junction kept 3 bases outside the gene matches. The V gene's germline CDR1 is LGHNA and CDR2 YSLEER. The CDR3 is made up of 14 amino acids. Here the CDR3 DNA reads TGCGCCAGCAGCCAAGATCGCGGGGGGTATGAGCAGTTCTTC. It encodes CASSQDRGGYEQFF.

This clonotype was counted only a few times. One base away lies a much larger clone, so this may be a sequencing read error. The chain combines TRBV6-6 with TRBJ2-1; TRBD2 matches 9 bases. The assigned J gene may be wrong: the sequence end matches TRBJ2-7 better. Germline V lookup: CDR1 MNHNY, CDR2 SVGAGI (reference sequence). The CDR3 sequence is 15 residues long. The CDR3 DNA sequence: TGTGCCAGCAGTTACTCGACTAGCGGTTACAATGAGCAGTACTTC. This gives the protein CASSYSTSGYNEQYF.

The chain joins TRBV7-9 to TRBJ2-1; a weak D match, TRBD2 (7 bases). The CDR3 spans 18 residues. Trimming removed 5 bases at V and 1 base at J, with 21 bases between. The germline V gene encodes CDR1 SEHNR and CDR2 FQNEAQ (reference sequence). The CDR3 spells CASSLGWGGRRSYNEQFF. CDR3 DNA: TGTGCCAGCAGCCTAGGGTGGGGGGGCAGAAGGTCCTACAATGAGCAGTTCTTC.

This clonotype was seen only a few times. V usage is TRBV29-1 and J usage is TRBJ1-5; the D is unclear. The V gene's germline CDR1 is SQVTM and CDR2 ANQGSEA. The CDR3 contains 13 residues. The V and J ends lost 2 bases and 4 bases respectively, with 9 bases between them. The CDR3 region has the DNA TGCAGCGTTGAACTCGGCGGGAATCAGCCCCAGCATTTT. Translated, it gives CSVELGGNQPQHF.

This clonotype has only one observation. The gene calls are TRBV29-1 and TRBJ1-2; D is possibly TRBD1 (6 bases). Trimming removed 6 bases at V and 1 base at J, with 15 bases between. The CDR3 spans 14 residues. Germline V gene sequence: CDR1 SQVTM, CDR2 ANQGSEA. Written as DNA, the CDR3 is TGCAGCGTCAATAAGCAGGGGTATAACTATGGCTACACCTTC. It specifies CSVNKQGYNYGYTF.

The rearrangement uses TRBV7-9 and TRBJ2-1, with D maybe TRBD1 (7 bases). V was trimmed by 5 bases and J by 12 bases, leaving 17 bases between them. CDR3 length equals 13 residues. Looked up from germline, CDR1 is SEHNR and CDR2 is FQNEAQ (reference sequence). In DNA form, the CDR3 reads TGTGCCAGCAGCCCGGACAGGAGGGGTGGGCAGTTCTTC. The encoded protein is CASSPDRRGGQFF.

For this clonotype: The junction departs from the called germline gene at one end, perhaps through a read error. This chain joins TRBV6-5 and TRBJ2-3; 8 nucleotides agree with TRBD2. Germline V gene lookup returns CDR1 MNHEY and CDR2 SVGAGI. This CDR3 region has 15 residues. DNA of the CDR3: TGTGCCAGCAGTTATGTAGCGGGAAGGACAGCTACGCAGTATTTT. Its protein product is CASSYVAGRTATQYF.

The V and J genes are TRBV12-3 or TRBV12-4 and TRBJ2-4, with 10 bases lining up with TRBD2. TRBJ2-7 explains the end of the DNA better; the J call may be wrong. The length of the CDR3 is 14 residues. Here the CDR3 DNA reads TGTGCCAGCAGCCCTAGCGGGAGAAGACTCGAGCAGTACTTC. Amino acids: CASSPSGRRLEQYF.

This clonotype was picked up a small number of times. V usage is TRBV7-9 and J usage is TRBJ1-1; no firm D call. The V and J ends lost 1 base and 4 bases respectively, with 10 bases between them. CDR3 length: 14 amino acids. Germline CDR1 and CDR2: SEHNR and FQNEAQ (reference sequence). The CDR3 nucleotides are TGTGCCAGCAGCTTAGAACACGGCTCCACTGAAGCTTTCTTT. Protein sequence: CASSLEHGSTEAFF.

The chain is built from TRBV20-1 and TRBJ1-2, with 10 bases that match TRBD1. The CDR3 runs to 15 residues. The V segment lost 3 bases and the J segment 0 bases; nucleotides outside the gene matches: 4. Germline values: CDR1 DFQATT, CDR2 SNEGSKA (reference sequence). Written as DNA, the CDR3 is TGCAGTGCTAGTGACAGGGGGCCTGCTAACTATGGCTACACCTTC. Protein product: CSASDRGPANYGYTF.

V and J are TRBV30 and TRBJ2-1; 9 positions match TRBD1. Trimming took 2 bases from V and 4 from J; bases not matched to a gene: 3. The CDR3 extends over 14 amino acids. Germline values: CDR1 GTSNPN, CDR2 SVGIG (reference sequence). The CDR3 here is CAWSLGQGYNEQFF. The CDR3 bases are TGTGCCTGGAGTTTGGGACAGGGATACAATGAGCAGTTCTTC.

This sequence joins TRBV29-1 and TRBJ2-2; 9 positions agree with TRBD1. The CDR3 spans 15 residues. The V segment lost 2 bases and the J segment 6 bases; nucleotides outside the gene matches: 7. Germline CDR1 reads SQVTM; CDR2 reads ANQGSEA. The CDR3 nucleotides are TGCAGCGTTGAACCGGGACAGGGTATGGCCGGGGAGCTGTTTTTT. Translation: CSVEPGQGMAGELFF.

A note on this clonotype: A much larger clone differs by one base, so this may be a read error. The rearrangement links TRBV6-5 to TRBJ2-5, with TRBD2 matching 8 bases. From germline, CDR1 is MNHEY and CDR2 SVGAGI. V lost 2 bases and J lost 4; bases outside the gene matches: 6. There are 15 residues in the CDR3. The CDR3 DNA sequence: TGTGCCAGCAGTTACAGCGGGCTAGCGGGAGAGACCCAGTACTTC. Translation gives CASSYSGLAGETQYF.

The J gene is TRBJ2-7, the V gene TRBV6-2 or TRBV6-3; weak D call: TRBD1 (6 bases). The CDR3 extends over 12 amino acids. Looked up from germline, CDR1 is MNHEY and CDR2 is SVGEGT. V lost 10 bases and J lost 1, with 11 bases in between. CDR3 sequence reads: CAIRGYSYEQYF. In DNA, the CDR3 is TGTGCCATCAGGGGATATTCCTACGAGCAGTACTTC.

The CDR3 bases are TGCGCCAGCAGCCAAGATCCTAGCGGGGACCTCTACGAGCAGTACTTC. Protein product: CASSQDPSGDLYEQYF. The chain employs TRBV4-3 and TRBJ2-7; TRBD2 agrees at 9 bases. Trimming at V came to 0 bases and at J to 3 bases, leaving 6 bases not matched to a gene. The CDR3 spans 16 residues. Per the germline V gene, CDR1 is LGHNA and CDR2 is YSLEER.

The rearrangement uses TRBV7-2 and TRBJ2-5; 7 positions agree with TRBD2. CDR1 and CDR2 from the germline V gene are SGHTA and FQGNSA. This CDR3 comprises 14 residues. V shed 3 bases and J 11 bases; nucleotides not matched to a gene: 12. This CDR3 is CASSFLAGVNEQYF. As DNA, the CDR3 is TGTGCCAGCAGCTTCCTCGCGGGGGTTAATGAGCAGTACTTC.

This clonotype has a single count. This chain joins TRBV7-6 and TRBJ2-7; a weak D match, TRBD1 (6 bases). The CDR3 runs 13 residues. From germline, CDR1 is SGHVS and CDR2 FNYEAQ. V was trimmed by 6 bases and J by 4 bases, leaving 13 bases between them. The CDR3 nucleotides read TGTGCCAGCAGTTCCGGACAGAGATACGAGCAGTACTTC. It yields the protein CASSSGQRYEQYF.

The chain employs TRBV4-2 and TRBJ2-5, with D tentatively TRBD1 (6 bases). The ends were cut back, 0 bases at V and 2 bases at J, with 10 bases in the middle. This CDR3 spans 15 amino acids. Germline V CDR1 and CDR2: LGHNA, YNFKEQ. CDR3 sequence: CASSQDRGNQETQYF. In DNA form, the CDR3 reads TGTGCCAGCAGCCAAGACAGGGGCAATCAAGAGACCCAGTACTTC.